This TCR beta chain was sequenced for a study of control samples from healthy donors and cancer patients. This clone occurred once. Clones were sequenced by immunoSEQ multiplex PCR, and TCRdb holds only the in-frame ones, with some missing. The sample includes 150,000 to 200,000 clones, 91% of them seen just once. The CDR3 is 15 residues long. Germline lookup yields CDR1 MDHEN and CDR2 SYDVKM. The V and J ends lost 3 bases and 0 bases respectively, with 6 bases between them. The sample comprised blood. The sequence derives from a woman in her 30s in good health. The chain has TRBV28 and TRBJ2-6; no clear D. The CDR3 sequence: CASSLGSSGANVLTF. The CDR3 DNA follows: TGTGCCAGCAGTTTGGGTTCCTCTGGGGCCAACGTCCTGACTTTC. The variable domain in full, completed from reference TRBV28 and TRBJ2-6, reads DVKVTQSSRYLVKRTGEKVFLECVQDMDHENMFWYRQDPGLGLRLIYFSYDVKMKEKGDIPEGYSVSREKKERFSLILESASTNQTSMYLCASSLGSSGANVLTFGAGSRLTVL.